This TCR beta chain was sequenced during a study of immune heterogeneity within non-small cell lung tumors. A multiplex PCR containing 32 V primers and 13 J primers was used to amplify TCR beta CDR3. A single record per CDR3 protein comes from TCRdb applying MiXCR to the multiplex PCR reads. The data contain around 3,400 distinct CDR3 sequences, about 50% of them seen just once; the ten biggest clones take up 12%. CDR3 length: 13 residues. Unmatched junction bases numbered 0, after V lost 3 bases and J lost 3 bases. Per the germline V gene, CDR1 is SGHKS and CDR2 is YYEKEE (reference sequence). Template input, which was bulk tumor genomic DNA, totaled approximately 640 ng per sample. In surgery, several biopsies were collected from each primary tumor at widely spaced sites. Curative surgery was undertaken by patients, who had untreated, newly diagnosed non-small cell lung cancer.

The V and J genes are TRBV5-5 and TRBJ1-3; TRBD1 matches at 7 bases. The specimen sequenced was lung tumor tissue. The TCR comes from a man aged 60 to 75 with non-small cell lung cancer. The CDR3 is CASSSGGGNTIYF. The CDR3 region has the DNA TGTGCCAGCAGCTCAGGGGGTGGAAACACCATATATTTT. Filled out from reference TRBV5-5 and TRBJ1-3, the complete variable domain reads DAGVTQSPTHLIKTRGQQVTLRCSPISGHKSVSWYQQVLGQGPQFIFQYYEKEERGRGNFPDRFSARQFPNYSSELNVNALLLGDSALYLCASSSGGGNTIYFGEGSWLTVV.